The sequence of this T cell receptor (beta chain) was determined in a study of blood T cell repertoires in COVID-19 (TCRdb year 2020). A note on the overall study: Samples covering the acute and convalescent phases of COVID-19 were provided by collaborators in the United States, Italy and Spain. Sample metadata almost always included a de-identified subject ID, COVID-19 status, age in years and sex. HLA class I and class II types, where available, came from metadata supplied by the sample provider rather than from assay-based typing. Deeply sampled blood TCRbeta repertoires from subjects exposed to, actively infected with, or recovered from COVID-19 were included in the dataset. The repertoires were released in a freely available public database intended as a resource for research on the immune response to SARS-CoV-2. The prospective study material was composed of cDNA or gDNA derived from T cells, B-cell-depleted T cells, or PBMCs. Samples came from the ongoing ImmuneRACE study (first 160 participants) plus 1,254 subjects from 6 global collaborators. Study-wide conclusions, independent of this receptor: The amount of clinical and demographic metadata varied by source and participant and was provided uncurated.

TCRbeta CDR3 regions were amplified from genomic DNA using the immunoSEQ Assay, a bias-controlled multiplex PCR. On the authors' methods: Nucleated cell counts per sample were estimated from amplification of reference gene primers within the assay. To quantify the absolute abundance of each unique TCRbeta CDR3 rearrangement, sequence reads were collapsed and filtered. For each sample, productive Simpson clonality was calculated as the square root of Simpson's diversity index over productive rearrangements. Here the immuneACCESS table is served through TCRdb, limited to in-frame sequences with V and J called. Missing clones are a known gap in these copies; in checked studies unresolved V genes cover under half, and the rest lacks a known reason. That table furnishes V, J and clone size, whereas the DNA furnished D and trimming. This sample holds roughly 250,000 clones; 86% were observed only once. The top ten clonotypes cover 12% of the sample.

Of note for this clone: Its cognate antigen has yet to be identified. Per-nucleotide qualities are absent, and no much larger clonotype sits a single base away.

The CDR3 measures 15 amino acids from cysteine to phenylalanine. Left in the record is the CDR3 DNA by itself, 45 bases read in frame from the first base. V is cut by 5 bases and J by 8 bases, and the space between the germline ends is 22 bases. CDR1 SGHNT and CDR2 YYREEE are derived from the germline V gene (reference sequence). One collaborating source in Seattle enrolled patients while the patients were actively infected and followed the patients over time throughout the course of disease. Each collaborating institution followed its own protocols to collect whole blood in K2EDTA tubes. For TCRbeta analysis, collaborator samples were shipped as frozen whole blood, as isolated PBMCs, or as DNA extracted from either sample type.

The sequenced material came from peripheral blood. The chain is made from TRBV5-4 and TRBJ1-2, and possibly TRBD1, on 6 matching bases. This TCR derives from a woman in her twenties or thirties with COVID-19, enrolled during active disease. The DNA sequence reads TGTGCCAGCAGTTCCGGACAGTTAACCCTCTTGGGCTACACCTTC. Its translation reads: CASSSGQLTLLGYTF.